This entry describes one TCR beta chain. Antigen: not known. The record originates from a study of T cell responses to AZD1222 COVID-19 vaccine. General study points: All repertoire sampling was performed exclusively after the peak T cell response. A mostly white British donor set with more females was recruited, and clonal diversity was possibly underestimated. The breadth and depth of Spike-specific TCRs increased once two AZD1222 doses had been given. Reportedly, nearly half the spike-specific TCRs target unmutated variant regions.

The V end lost 0 bases, the J end lost 7 bases, and 7 bases lay between the germline ends. The germline CDR1 and CDR2 sequences are KGHSH and LQKENI. The CDR3 loop spans 13 amino acids. Profiling relied on immunoSEQ multiplex PCR, and the TCRdb table lists in-frame clones only, not all of them. The sample holds some 200,000 clones, 80% to 90% seen once. This clonotype was sampled from an adult in good health. The sample here was peripheral blood, taken on day 0 of AZD1222 vaccination. The genes are TRBV18 and TRBJ1-5; D not certain. The CDR3: CASSPPPGQPQHF. The CDR3 nucleotides are TGTGCCAGCTCACCACCGCCAGGACAGCCCCAGCATTTT.